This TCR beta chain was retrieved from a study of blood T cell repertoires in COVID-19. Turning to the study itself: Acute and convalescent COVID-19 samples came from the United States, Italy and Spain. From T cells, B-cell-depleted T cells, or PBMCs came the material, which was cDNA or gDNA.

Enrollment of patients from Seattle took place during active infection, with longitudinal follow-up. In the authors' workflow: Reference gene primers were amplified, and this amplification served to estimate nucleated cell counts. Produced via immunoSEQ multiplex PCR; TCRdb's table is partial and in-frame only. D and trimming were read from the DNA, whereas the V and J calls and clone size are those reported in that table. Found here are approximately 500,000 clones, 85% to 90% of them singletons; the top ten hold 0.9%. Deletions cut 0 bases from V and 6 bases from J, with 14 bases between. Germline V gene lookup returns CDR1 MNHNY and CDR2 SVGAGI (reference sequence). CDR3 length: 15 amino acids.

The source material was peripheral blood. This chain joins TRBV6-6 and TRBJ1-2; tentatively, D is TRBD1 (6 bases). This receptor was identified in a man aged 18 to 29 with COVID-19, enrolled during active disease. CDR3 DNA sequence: TGTGCCAGCAGTTACTCGAAAGGGGGTCTAAATGGCTACACCTTC. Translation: CASSYSKGGLNGYTF.